These T cell receptor beta chains were read from a single sample in a study of shared T cell receptors in the human thymus. The table came from immunoSEQ multiplex PCR; TCRdb's copy has only in-frame clones and leaves some out. The table shows some 660,000 clones, with roughly 86% occurring only once. These same records also appear under a second study, on human thymus T cells.

Sequencing input: thymocytes. The origin of the receptors is a boy under two years old with a congenital heart defect. The CDR3 runs from the conserved cysteine through the conserved F or W. The order of the fields is V gene, D gene, J gene, CDR3 length, clone size, CDR3 DNA, CDR3 protein. The D gene is left open where the match is weak. Clone size is given for some rows only: seen once, a few or many times, or a class if the clone is expanded.

V: TRBV5-1
D: NA
J: TRBJ1-1
length: 14
size: NA
DNA: TGCGCCAGCAGCCCGGCCACCCCTCCGGGTGAAGCTTTCTTT
CDR3: CASSPATPPGEAFF

V: TRBV28
D: TRBD1
J: TRBJ1-2
length: 14
size: once
DNA: TGTGCCAGCAGAATCATCACGGGACAGGGGGGCTACACCTTC
CDR3: CASRIITGQGGYTF

V: TRBV27
D: NA
J: TRBJ1-1
length: 14
size: NA
DNA: TGTGCCAGCAGTTTAGTCTTTCGGGAGAGTGAAGCTTTCTTT
CDR3: CASSLVFRESEAFF

V: TRBV28
D: NA
J: TRBJ1-4
length: 14
size: NA
DNA: TGTGCCAGCAGCCCACGGGGATTTAATGAAAAACTGTTTTTT
CDR3: CASSPRGFNEKLFF

V: TRBV4-2
D: NA
J: TRBJ1-1
length: 16
size: NA
DNA: TGTGCCAGCAGCCCGTTCCGAGGGGGAGAGAACACTGAAGCTTTCTTT
CDR3: CASSPFRGGENTEAFF

V: TRBV28
D: TRBD1
J: TRBJ2-1
length: 15
size: NA
DNA: TGTGCCAGCAGTCAACCGGGACAGGGCAACAATGAGCAGTTCTTC
CDR3: CASSQPGQGNNEQFF

V: TRBV4-3
D: NA
J: TRBJ2-7
length: 14
size: NA
DNA: TGCGCCAGCAGCCAAGATGCAGGCCTCGAGGAGCAGTACTTC
CDR3: CASSQDAGLEEQYF

V: TRBV10-2
D: TRBD2
J: TRBJ2-7
length: 17
size: NA
DNA: TGCGCCAGCAGTGAGGCTAGCGGGAAGGCACTGGTTTACGAGCAGTACTTC
CDR3: CASSEASGKALVYEQYF

V: TRBV18
D: TRBD2
J: TRBJ2-1
length: 14
size: once
DNA: TGTGCCAGCTCACCACAGCGGGAGGGCCTTGAGCAGTTCTTC
CDR3: CASSPQREGLEQFF

V: TRBV5-6
D: NA
J: TRBJ2-3
length: 14
size: NA
DNA: TGTGCCAGCAGCTTGGGGCCTGAGAGGGATACGCAGTATTTT
CDR3: CASSLGPERDTQYF

V: TRBV18
D: NA
J: TRBJ2-7
length: 12
size: NA
DNA: TGTGCCAGCTCGCCTAACCGCTACGAGCAGTACTTC
CDR3: CASSPNRYEQYF

V: TRBV4-3
D: NA
J: TRBJ1-1
length: 15
size: NA
DNA: TGCGCCAGCAGCCAAGATAAGACGGGGAGGACTGAAGCTTTCTTT
CDR3: CASSQDKTGRTEAFF

V: TRBV6-1
D: NA
J: TRBJ1-2
length: 15
size: NA
DNA: TGTGCCAGCAGTTTCCAGGACATTTGGGTTAAAGGCTACACCTTC
CDR3: CASSFQDIWVKGYTF

V: TRBV7-9
D: TRBD1
J: TRBJ2-3
length: 15
size: NA
DNA: TGTGCCAGCAGCGTGGGACAGGGGGCCGGGGATACGCAGTATTTT
CDR3: CASSVGQGAGDTQYF

V: TRBV30
D: TRBD1
J: TRBJ2-3
length: 15
size: NA
DNA: TGTGCCTGCAATGAACCACAGGGGGCCACAGATACGCAGTATTTT
CDR3: CACNEPQGATDTQYF

V: TRBV27
D: NA
J: TRBJ2-1
length: 11
size: NA
DNA: TGTGCCACTACACTAGGAAATGAGCAGTTCTTC
CDR3: CATTLGNEQFF

V: TRBV28
D: NA
J: TRBJ1-3
length: 15
size: NA
DNA: TGTGCCAGCAGTTTATTCAGGGACTCTGGAAACACCATATATTTT
CDR3: CASSLFRDSGNTIYF

V: TRBV6-4
D: TRBD2
J: TRBJ2-5
length: 17
size: NA
DNA: TGTGCCAGCAGTGACCTCTTACGGGCGGGGGGCGGTGAGACCCAGTACTTC
CDR3: CASSDLLRAGGGETQYF

V: TRBV4-3
D: TRBD2
J: TRBJ2-1
length: 20
size: NA
DNA: TGCGCCAGCAGCCAAGATCTAGCGGGAGTCCCCTTTGAACCCTACAATGAGCAGTTCTTC
CDR3: CASSQDLAGVPFEPYNEQFF

V: TRBV19
D: NA
J: TRBJ2-1
length: 18
size: NA
DNA: TGTGCCAGTAGTACGCGGGCCGGGGGAAAGAGTATGGCGCATGAGCAGTTCTTC
CDR3: CASSTRAGGKSMAHEQFF

V: TRBV5-4
D: TRBD1
J: TRBJ1-2
length: 14
size: NA
DNA: TGTGCCAGCAGCCGACAGGGCCCACTGGAGGGCTACACCTTC
CDR3: CASSRQGPLEGYTF

V: TRBV2
D: TRBD2
J: TRBJ2-2
length: 16
size: NA
DNA: TGTGCCAGGAGAGCGGGGGAAACAACGAACACCGGGGAGCTGTTTTTT
CDR3: CARRAGETTNTGELFF

V: TRBV5-6
D: NA
J: TRBJ2-2
length: 16
size: NA
DNA: TGTGCCAGCAGCTACGGTGCGGGTTCGAACCCCGGGGAGCTGTTTTTT
CDR3: CASSYGAGSNPGELFF

V: TRBV13
D: NA
J: TRBJ2-3
length: 14
size: once
DNA: TGTGCCAGCAGAAGGGACTGCGCGGGAGATACGCAGTATTTT
CDR3: CASRRDCAGDTQYF

V: TRBV21-1
D: NA
J: TRBJ2-7
length: 16
size: NA
DNA: TGTGCCAGCAGCAAATATCGCCACGGGGGACTTTACGAGCAGTACTTC
CDR3: CASSKYRHGGLYEQYF

V: TRBV7-2
D: NA
J: TRBJ2-5
length: 14
size: NA
DNA: TGTGCCAGCAGCTTAGGACAATTTCAAGAGACCCAGTACTTC
CDR3: CASSLGQFQETQYF

V: TRBV4-3
D: NA
J: TRBJ1-1
length: 18
size: once
DNA: TGCGCCAGCAGCCAAGGCCGGGACTCCCACCTCATGAACACTGAAGCTTTCTTT
CDR3: CASSQGRDSHLMNTEAFF

V: TRBV29-1
D: TRBD1
J: TRBJ1-2
length: 18
size: NA
DNA: TGCAGCGTTGAAGAAGACGGGACAGAGGGGCATCCATTCTATGGCTACACCTTC
CDR3: CSVEEDGTEGHPFYGYTF

V: TRBV28
D: NA
J: TRBJ1-6
length: 17
size: NA
DNA: TGTGCCAGCAGTTTTAAGGGGGGGATTTACTATAATTCACCCCTCCACTTT
CDR3: CASSFKGGIYYNSPLHF

V: TRBV25-1
D: NA
J: TRBJ2-7
length: 11
size: NA
DNA: TGTGCCAGCAGATTAGTGAACGAGCAGTACTTC
CDR3: CASRLVNEQYF

V: TRBV10-3
D: NA
J: TRBJ1-3
length: 13
size: NA
DNA: TGTGCCACCCGTGCCGGCTCTGGAAACACCATATATTTT
CDR3: CATRAGSGNTIYF

V: TRBV27
D: TRBD1
J: TRBJ2-7
length: 14
size: NA
DNA: TGTGCCAGCAGTCGACAGGGGATTTTCTACGAGCAGTACTTC
CDR3: CASSRQGIFYEQYF

V: TRBV7-8
D: NA
J: TRBJ2-1
length: 12
size: NA
DNA: TGTGCCAGCAGCTTAGGCAGGGGTGAGCAGTTCTTC
CDR3: CASSLGRGEQFF

V: TRBV28
D: TRBD1
J: TRBJ1-2
length: 15
size: NA
DNA: TGTGCCAGCAGTACCTACAGGGGGCGCCGGTATGGCTACACCTTC
CDR3: CASSTYRGRRYGYTF

V: TRBV18
D: TRBD1
J: TRBJ1-1
length: 16
size: once
DNA: TGTGCCAGCTCACCCAACTTGACAGGGAGGAACACTGAAGCTTTCTTT
CDR3: CASSPNLTGRNTEAFF

V: TRBV30
D: TRBD1
J: TRBJ2-5
length: 17
size: NA
DNA: TGTGCCTGGAGTGCCTTCCCCCGGGACAGAGAACAAGAGACCCAGTACTTC
CDR3: CAWSAFPRDREQETQYF